These 5 T cell receptor beta chains were all obtained from the same sample, sequenced in a study of T cell responses to AZD1222 COVID-19 vaccine. Method: immunoSEQ multiplex PCR; TCRdb's copy keeps in-frame clones and lacks some. The sample lists about 150,000 clones; 75% to 90% were seen once. Sequences were derived from peripheral blood, sampled after recovery from COVID-19. The origin of the receptors is an adult who had recovered from COVID-19.

The chain couples TRBV9 to TRBJ1-2, with a possible D match to TRBD1 (6 bases). CDR1 is SGDLS and CDR2 is YYNGEE in the germline V gene. The V gene lost 3 bases and the J gene lost 4 bases, with 10 bases spanning the gap. This CDR3 comprises 13 residues. The CDR3 sequence: CASSAGQPYGYTF. CDR3 nucleotides: TGTGCCAGCAGCGCCGGACAGCCCTATGGCTACACCTTC. The complete variable domain, with remaining parts taken from reference TRBV9 and TRBJ1-2, reads DSGVTQTPKHLITATGQRVTLRCSPRSGDLSVYWYQQSLDQGLQFLIQYYNGEERAKGNILERFSAQQFPDLHSELNLSSLELGDSALYFCASSAGQPYGYTFGSGTRLTVV.

This chain joins TRBV5-4 and TRBJ1-5; D is ambiguous. The V gene lost 4 bases and the J gene lost 4 bases, with 9 bases spanning the gap. This CDR3 region has 13 residues. Germline V gene data show CDR1 as SGHNT and CDR2 as YYREEE (reference sequence). As DNA, the CDR3 is TGTGCCAGCAGCCCTGACCGTAATCAGCCCCAGCATTTT. Amino acids: CASSPDRNQPQHF.

This clone was seen only once. The rearrangement links TRBV15 to TRBJ2-1; 9 bases match TRBD1. The ends lost 3 bases at V and 4 bases at J; junction bases unmatched: 4. Germline-derived CDR1 and CDR2 are LNHNV and YYDKDF (reference sequence). The CDR3 totals 15 residues. The CDR3 loop reads CATSSTGTGYNEQFF. In nucleotides, the CDR3 is TGTGCCACCAGCAGCACCGGGACAGGGTACAATGAGCAGTTCTTC.

This clone was seen only a few times. The V call is TRBV5-1, the J call TRBJ2-7; 8 positions agree with TRBD2. This CDR3 region has 14 residues. Germline lookup yields CDR1 SGHRS and CDR2 YFSETQ. V was pared by 7 bases and J by 5 bases, with 11 bases of the junction left unmatched. CDR3 in DNA: TGCGCCAGCTCATTGGAGGCCGGGAGGGACGAGCAGTACTTC. This sequence encodes CASSLEAGRDEQYF. Together with reference TRBV5-1 and TRBJ2-7, the CDR3 gives the full variable domain: KAGVTQTPRYLIKTRGQQVTLSCSPISGHRSVSWYQQTPGQGLQFLFEYFSETQRNKGNFPGRFSGRQFSNSRSEMNVSTLELGDSALYLCASSLEAGRDEQYFGPGTRLTVT.

V usage is TRBV7-3 and J usage is TRBJ2-1; D call uncertain. CDR3 size: 14 residues. Germline lookup yields CDR1 SGHTA and CDR2 FQGTGA. V was cut by 5 bases and J by 2 bases, with 10 bases left in between. The CDR3 nucleotides read TGTGCCAGCAGCCAAATGGGAACCTACAATGAGCAGTTCTTC. Translated, it gives CASSQMGTYNEQFF.